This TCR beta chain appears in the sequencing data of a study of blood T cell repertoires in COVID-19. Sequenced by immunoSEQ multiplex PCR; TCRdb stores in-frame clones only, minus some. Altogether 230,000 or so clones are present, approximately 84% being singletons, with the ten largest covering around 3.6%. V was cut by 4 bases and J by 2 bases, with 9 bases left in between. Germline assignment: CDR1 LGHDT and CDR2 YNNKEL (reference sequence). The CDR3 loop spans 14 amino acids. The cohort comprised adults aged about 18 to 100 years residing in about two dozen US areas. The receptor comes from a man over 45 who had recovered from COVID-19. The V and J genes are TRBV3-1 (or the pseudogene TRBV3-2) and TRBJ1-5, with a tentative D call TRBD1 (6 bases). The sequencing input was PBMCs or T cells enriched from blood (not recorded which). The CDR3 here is CASSPRQGNQPQHF. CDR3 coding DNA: TGTGCCAGCAGCCCAAGACAGGGCAATCAGCCCCAGCATTTT.